This T cell receptor beta chain was sequenced in a study of blood T cell repertoires in COVID-19. Study context: COVID-19 samples, acute and convalescent, were from the United States, Italy and Spain. Nucleic acid was either cDNA or gDNA, and it came from T cells, B-cell-depleted T cells, or PBMCs.

Germline V gene data show CDR1 as MNHEY and CDR2 as SVGAGI. The CDR3 loop spans 15 amino acids. V was trimmed by 6 bases and J by 4 bases, leaving 13 bases between them. As handled by the study authors: Estimation of nucleated cell counts relied on the amplification of reference gene primers. Using immunoSEQ multiplex PCR, the repertoire was profiled, and TCRdb retains in-frame clones only, with some absent. V, J and clone size reflect that table, while D and trimming were determined from the DNA. Counted here are about 10,000 clones, around 76% occurring once; the ten biggest clones make up around 37%.

V gene TRBV6-5 combines with J gene TRBJ1-6; no definite D call. Sequenced: peripheral blood. The receptor's source is a human donor in a cohort sampled during active COVID-19. Here the CDR3 DNA reads TGTGCCAGCAGGAGAAACGGGGATTATAATTCACCCCTCCACTTT. Its protein is CASRRNGDYNSPLHF.